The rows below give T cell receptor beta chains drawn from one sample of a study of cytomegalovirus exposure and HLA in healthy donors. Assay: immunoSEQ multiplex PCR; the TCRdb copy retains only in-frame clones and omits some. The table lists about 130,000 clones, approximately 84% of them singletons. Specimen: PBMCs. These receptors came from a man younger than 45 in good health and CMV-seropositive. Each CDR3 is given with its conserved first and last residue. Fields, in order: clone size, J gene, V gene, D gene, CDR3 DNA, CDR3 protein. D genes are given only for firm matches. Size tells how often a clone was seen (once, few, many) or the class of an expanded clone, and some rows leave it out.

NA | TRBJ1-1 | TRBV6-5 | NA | TGTGCCAGCAGTTACTCTGCAGGGTTGGACACTGAAGCTTTCTTT | CASSYSAGLDTEAFF
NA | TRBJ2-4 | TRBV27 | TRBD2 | TGTGCCAGCAGACTAGCGGGGGGGAAAAACATTCAGTACTTC | CASRLAGGKNIQYF
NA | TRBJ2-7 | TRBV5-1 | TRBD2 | TGCGCCAGCAGCTTCGGCGGGGGATACGAGCAGTACTTC | CASSFGGGYEQYF
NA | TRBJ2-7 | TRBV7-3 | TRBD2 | TGTGCCAGCAGCTTAGGACTAGCGGGAGTCGGAGAGCAGTACTTC | CASSLGLAGVGEQYF
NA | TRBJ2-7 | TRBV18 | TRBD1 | TGTGCCAGCTCACTCCTAGGACCGGGACAGACCGCCGAGCAGTACTTC | CASSLLGPGQTAEQYF
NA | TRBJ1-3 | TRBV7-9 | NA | TGTGCCAGCAGCTTACTAGAACTGGCAAACACCATATATTTT | CASSLLELANTIYF
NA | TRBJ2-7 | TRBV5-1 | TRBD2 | TGCGCCAGCAGCTTGGAGGTAGCGGGAGGGCCCGGCGAGCAGTACTTC | CASSLEVAGGPGEQYF
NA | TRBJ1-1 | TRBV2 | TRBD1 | TGTGCCACCCGGACAGGGAACACTGAAGCTTTCTTT | CATRTGNTEAFF
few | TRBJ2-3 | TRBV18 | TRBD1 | TGTGCCAGCTCACCAGGGGGAAACAGGGGACCACCGACGGATACGCAGTATTTT | CASSPGGNRGPPTDTQYF
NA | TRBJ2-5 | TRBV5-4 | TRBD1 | TGTGCCAGCAGCTTGGGGGACAGGGAAGAGACCCAGTACTTC | CASSLGDREETQYF
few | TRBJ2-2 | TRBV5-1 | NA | TGCGCCAGCGGGACTTCGAACACCGGGGAGCTGTTTTTT | CASGTSNTGELFF
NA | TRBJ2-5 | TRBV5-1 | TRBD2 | TGCGCCAGCAGCCTCGGGACTAGCGGGGGGAGGCAAGAGACCCAGTACTTC | CASSLGTSGGRQETQYF
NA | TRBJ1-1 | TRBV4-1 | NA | TGCGCCAGCCGTGGAACAGGAAACACTGAAGCTTTCTTT | CASRGTGNTEAFF
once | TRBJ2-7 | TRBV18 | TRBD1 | TGTGCCAGCTCACCAGGGCAGGGGGCACGAGAGCAGTACTTC | CASSPGQGAREQYF
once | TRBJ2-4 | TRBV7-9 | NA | TGTGCCAGCAGCCAGAACCCGGACAGCTCGAAAAACATTCAGTACTTC | CASSQNPDSSKNIQYF
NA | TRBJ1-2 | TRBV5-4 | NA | TGTGCCAGCAGCTATGTTTACAGTGGGCCAGATGGCTACACCTTC | CASSYVYSGPDGYTF
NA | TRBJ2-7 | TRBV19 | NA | TGTGCCAGTAGTGTTCCGGAGGGCACCCGAGCGTACTTC | CASSVPEGTRAYF
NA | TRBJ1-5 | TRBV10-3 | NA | TGTGCCATCAGTGTAGGGGCGGGAAATCAGCCCCAGCATTTT | CAISVGAGNQPQHF
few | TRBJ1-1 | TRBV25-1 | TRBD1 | TGTGCCAGCAAGGGTAGGGGGTGGACAGGAGAAGCTTTCTTT | CASKGRGWTGEAFF
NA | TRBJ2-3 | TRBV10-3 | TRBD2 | TGTGCCATCAGTGAGTCCCGGGGGGGGACTCCTACGCAGTATTTT | CAISESRGGTPTQYF
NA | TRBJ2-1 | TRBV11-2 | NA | TGTGCCAGCAGCCGTACAGGGACGAAGTCCTACAATGAGCAGTTCTTC | CASSRTGTKSYNEQFF
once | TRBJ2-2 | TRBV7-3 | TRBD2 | TGTGCCAGCAGCAGTGCTAGCGGGGTTAACACCGGGGAGCTGTTTTTT | CASSSASGVNTGELFF
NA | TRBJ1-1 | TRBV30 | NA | TGTGCCTGGAGTAGCGTCGCGGACACTGAAGCTTTCTTT | CAWSSVADTEAFF
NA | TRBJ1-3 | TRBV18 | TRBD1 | TGTGCCAGCTCCCCCGGACAGGCTCACTCTGGAAACACCATATATTTT | CASSPGQAHSGNTIYF
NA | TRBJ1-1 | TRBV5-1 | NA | TGCGCCAGCAGCTTGGCCAGGGCTTATACACTGAACACTGAAGCTTTCTTT | CASSLARAYTLNTEAFF
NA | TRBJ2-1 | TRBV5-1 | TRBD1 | TGCGCCAGCAGCATCCGGGACAGGGGGGATGAGCAGTTCTTC | CASSIRDRGDEQFF
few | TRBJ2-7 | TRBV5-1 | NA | TGCGCCAGCAGCTTGGTGTGGGGCGGCGAGCAGTACTTC | CASSLVWGGEQYF
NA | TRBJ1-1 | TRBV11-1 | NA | TGTGCCAGCAGCCGCACTTTGAACACTGAAGCTTTCTTT | CASSRTLNTEAFF
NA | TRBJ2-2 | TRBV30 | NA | TGTGCCTGGAGTCCAAATGAGGTCGGGGAGCTGTTTTTT | CAWSPNEVGELFF
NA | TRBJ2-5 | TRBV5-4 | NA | TGTGCCAGCAGCATCATCGGTTCCCAAGAGACCCAGTACTTC | CASSIIGSQETQYF
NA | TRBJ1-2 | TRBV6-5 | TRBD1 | TGTGCCAGCAGTCCGACAGGGGAATCCTATGGCTACACCTTC | CASSPTGESYGYTF
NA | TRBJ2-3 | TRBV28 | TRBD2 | TGTGCCTCTGCAGCGGGGGGGACGGATACGCAGTATTTT | CASAAGGTDTQYF
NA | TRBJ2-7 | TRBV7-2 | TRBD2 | TGTGCCAGCAGCTCACCTCCCGGGGGGGACCGCTACGAGCAGTACTTC | CASSSPPGGDRYEQYF
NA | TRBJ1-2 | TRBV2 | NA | TGTGCCAGCAGGATACAGGCTGGAATGGGCTACACCTTC | CASRIQAGMGYTF
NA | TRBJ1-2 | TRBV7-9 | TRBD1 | TGTGCCAGCAGCCCAGCGGACAGGGGTAACTATGGCTACACCTTC | CASSPADRGNYGYTF
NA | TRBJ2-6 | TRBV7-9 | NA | TGTGCCAGCAGCCTAACAGGGTCTGGGGCCAACGTCCTGACTTTC | CASSLTGSGANVLTF
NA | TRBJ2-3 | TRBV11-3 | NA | TGTGCCAGCAGCAGAATTGGAGAAGATACGCAGTATTTT | CASSRIGEDTQYF
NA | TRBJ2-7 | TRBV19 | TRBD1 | TGTGCCAGTCGACAGGGAGACAGCTCATACGAGCAGTACTTC | CASRQGDSSYEQYF
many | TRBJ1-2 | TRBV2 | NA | TGTGCCAGCAGTGAAGCGACTGCGGAGGAAGCTAACTATGGCTACACCTTC | CASSEATAEEANYGYTF
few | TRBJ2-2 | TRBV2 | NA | TGTGCCAGCAGCGCCCCGGGCAGGGGCACCGGGGAGCTGTTTTTT | CASSAPGRGTGELFF
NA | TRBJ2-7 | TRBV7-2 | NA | TGTGCCAGCAGCTTTCTGTCTAGCTCCTACGAGCAGTACTTC | CASSFLSSSYEQYF
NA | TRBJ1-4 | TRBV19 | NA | TGTGCCAGTAGTATATCAGCGATACAGGGTAGGAATGAAAAACTGTTTTTT | CASSISAIQGRNEKLFF
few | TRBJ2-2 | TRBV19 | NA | TGTGCCAGTAGTCTGGGCGCCGGGGAGCTGTTTTTT | CASSLGAGELFF
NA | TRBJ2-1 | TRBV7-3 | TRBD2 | TGTGCCAGCAGCTTAACCGCGGGAGGGCGAGGTGAGCAGTTCTTC | CASSLTAGGRGEQFF
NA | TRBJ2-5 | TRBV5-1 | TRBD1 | TGCGCCAGCAGCTTGGGGACAGGGGGTCCGGAGACCCAGTACTTC | CASSLGTGGPETQYF
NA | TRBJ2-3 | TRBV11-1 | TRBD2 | TGTGCCAGCAGCAATAGCGGGAGGGCCAGTCCCCCCGCGGATACGCAGTATTTT | CASSNSGRASPPADTQYF
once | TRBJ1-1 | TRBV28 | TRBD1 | TGTGCCAGCAGTCCGGGACAGGTGAACACTGAAGCTTTCTTT | CASSPGQVNTEAFF
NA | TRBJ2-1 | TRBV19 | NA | TGTGCCAGTAGTCCCCGCAGGGGGGCGATTGAGCAGTTCTTC | CASSPRRGAIEQFF
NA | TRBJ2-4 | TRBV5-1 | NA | TGCGCCAGCAGCTTGGCGGCAGGGCTAGCCAAAAACATTCAGTACTTC | CASSLAAGLAKNIQYF
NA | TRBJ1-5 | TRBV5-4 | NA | TGTGCCAGCAGCCCTGGACTCAATCAGCCCCAGCATTTT | CASSPGLNQPQHF
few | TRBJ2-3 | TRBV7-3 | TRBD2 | TGTGCCAGCAGCTTTACGGGGGGGCAAGATACGCAGTATTTT | CASSFTGGQDTQYF
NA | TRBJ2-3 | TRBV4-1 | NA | TGCGCCAGCAGCCAAGGTCCCCAGACTACCACAGATACGCAGTATTTT | CASSQGPQTTTDTQYF
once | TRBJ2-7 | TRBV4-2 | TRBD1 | TGTGCCAGCAGCCAAGATTTGACAGGGGGCTCAGCGGGGAAGACCTACGAGCAGTACTTC | CASSQDLTGGSAGKTYEQYF
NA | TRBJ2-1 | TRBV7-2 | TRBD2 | TGTGCCAGCAGCCCCTTGGGACTAGCGGGGGGATACAATGAGCAGTTCTTC | CASSPLGLAGGYNEQFF